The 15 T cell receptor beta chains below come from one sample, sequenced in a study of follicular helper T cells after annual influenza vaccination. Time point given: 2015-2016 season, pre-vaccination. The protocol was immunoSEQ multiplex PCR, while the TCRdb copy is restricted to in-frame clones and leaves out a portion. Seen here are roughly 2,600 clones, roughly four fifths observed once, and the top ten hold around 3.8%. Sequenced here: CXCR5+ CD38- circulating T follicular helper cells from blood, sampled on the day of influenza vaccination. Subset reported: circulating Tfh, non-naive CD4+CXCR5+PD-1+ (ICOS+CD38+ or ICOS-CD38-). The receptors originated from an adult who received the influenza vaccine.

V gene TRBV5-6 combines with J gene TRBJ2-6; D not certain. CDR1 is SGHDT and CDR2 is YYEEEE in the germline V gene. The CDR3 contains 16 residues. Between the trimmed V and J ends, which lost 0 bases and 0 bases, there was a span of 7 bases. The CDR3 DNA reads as TGTGCCAGCAGCTTGGGGGGTAGCTCTGGGGCCAACGTCCTGACTTTC. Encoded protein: CASSLGGSSGANVLTF.

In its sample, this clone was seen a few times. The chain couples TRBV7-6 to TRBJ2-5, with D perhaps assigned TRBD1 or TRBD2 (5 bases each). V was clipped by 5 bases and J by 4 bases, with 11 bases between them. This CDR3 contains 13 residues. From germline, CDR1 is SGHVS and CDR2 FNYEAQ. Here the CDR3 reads CASSKQDLETQYF. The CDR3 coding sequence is TGTGCCAGCAGCAAACAGGACTTAGAGACCCAGTACTTC.

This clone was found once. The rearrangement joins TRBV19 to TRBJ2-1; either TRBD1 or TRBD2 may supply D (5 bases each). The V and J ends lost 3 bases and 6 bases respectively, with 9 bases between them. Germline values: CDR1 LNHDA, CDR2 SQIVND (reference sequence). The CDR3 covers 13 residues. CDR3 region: CASSIWGSNEQFF. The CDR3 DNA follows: TGTGCCAGTAGTATTTGGGGGAGCAATGAGCAGTTCTTC.

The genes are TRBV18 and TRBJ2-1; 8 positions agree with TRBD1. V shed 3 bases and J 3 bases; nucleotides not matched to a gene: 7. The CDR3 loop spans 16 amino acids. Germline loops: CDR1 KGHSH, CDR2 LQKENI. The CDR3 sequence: CASSPIRGQDYNEQFF. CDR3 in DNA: TGTGCCAGCTCACCGATAAGGGGACAGGACTACAATGAGCAGTTCTTC.

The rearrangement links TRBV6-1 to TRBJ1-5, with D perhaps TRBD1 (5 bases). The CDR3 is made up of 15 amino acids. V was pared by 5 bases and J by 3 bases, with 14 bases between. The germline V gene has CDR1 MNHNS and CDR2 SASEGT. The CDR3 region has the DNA TGTGCCAGCAGTCTACAGGTGAACCCCAATCAGCCCCAGCATTTT. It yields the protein CASSLQVNPNQPQHF.

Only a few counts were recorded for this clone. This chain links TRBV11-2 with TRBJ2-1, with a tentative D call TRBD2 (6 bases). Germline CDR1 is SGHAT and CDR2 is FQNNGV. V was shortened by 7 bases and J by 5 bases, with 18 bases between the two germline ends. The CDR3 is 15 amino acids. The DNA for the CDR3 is TGTGCCAGCACCCTGGGGGGTAGAAGTGACAATGAGCAGTTCTTC. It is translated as CASTLGGRSDNEQFF. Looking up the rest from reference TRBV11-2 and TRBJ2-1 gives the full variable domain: EAGVAQSPRYKIIEKRQSVAFWCNPISGHATLYWYQQILGQGPKLLIQFQNNGVVDDSQLPKDRFSAERLKGVDSTLKIQPAKLEDSAVYLCASTLGGRSDNEQFFGPGTRLTVL.

CDR3 region: CASSLEAGVFYEQYF. CDR3 DNA: TGTGCCAGCAGCTTGGAGGCGGGGGTCTTCTACGAGCAGTACTTC. The V call is TRBV5-5, the J call TRBJ2-7; 7 positions match TRBD2. Per the germline V gene, CDR1 is SGHKS and CDR2 is YYEKEE (reference sequence). V lost 0 bases and J lost 3; bases outside the gene matches: 6. This CDR3 is built from 15 residues.

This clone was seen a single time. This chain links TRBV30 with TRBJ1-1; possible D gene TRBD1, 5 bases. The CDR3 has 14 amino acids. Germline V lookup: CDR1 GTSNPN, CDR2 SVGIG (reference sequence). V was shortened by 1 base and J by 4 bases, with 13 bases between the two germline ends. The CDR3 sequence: CAWSGLGAPTEAFF. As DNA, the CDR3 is TGTGCCTGGAGTGGGCTAGGGGCCCCCACTGAAGCTTTCTTT.

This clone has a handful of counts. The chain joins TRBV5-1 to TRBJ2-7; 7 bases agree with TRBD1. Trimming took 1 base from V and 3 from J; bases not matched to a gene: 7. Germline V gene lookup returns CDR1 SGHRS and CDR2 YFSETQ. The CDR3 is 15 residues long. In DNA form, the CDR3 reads TGCGCCAGCAGCTTGATCGGGACAGCGCACTACGAGCAGTACTTC. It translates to CASSLIGTAHYEQYF. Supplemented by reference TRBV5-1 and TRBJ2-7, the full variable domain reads KAGVTQTPRYLIKTRGQQVTLSCSPISGHRSVSWYQQTPGQGLQFLFEYFSETQRNKGNFPGRFSGRQFSNSRSEMNVSTLELGDSALYLCASSLIGTAHYEQYFGPGTRLTVT.

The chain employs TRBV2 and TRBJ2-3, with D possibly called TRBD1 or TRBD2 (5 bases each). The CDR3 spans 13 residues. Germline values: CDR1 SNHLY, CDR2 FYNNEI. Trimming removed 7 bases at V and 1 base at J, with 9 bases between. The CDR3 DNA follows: TGTGCCAGCAAGAGGGGAGGCACAGATACGCAGTATTTT. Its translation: CASKRGGTDTQYF.

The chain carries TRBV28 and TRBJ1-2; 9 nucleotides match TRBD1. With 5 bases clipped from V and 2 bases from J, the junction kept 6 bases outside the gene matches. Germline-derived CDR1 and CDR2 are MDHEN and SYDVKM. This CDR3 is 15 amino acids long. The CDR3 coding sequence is TGTGCCAGCAGTACTACTACAGGGGGCAACTATGGCTACACCTTC. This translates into CASSTTTGGNYGYTF.

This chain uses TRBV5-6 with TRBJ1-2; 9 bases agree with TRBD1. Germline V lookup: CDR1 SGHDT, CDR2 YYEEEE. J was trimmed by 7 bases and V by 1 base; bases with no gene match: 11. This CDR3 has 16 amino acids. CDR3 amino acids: CASSLWGTGIRSGYTF. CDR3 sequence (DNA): TGTGCCAGCAGCTTGTGGGGGACAGGGATAAGGAGTGGCTACACCTTC.

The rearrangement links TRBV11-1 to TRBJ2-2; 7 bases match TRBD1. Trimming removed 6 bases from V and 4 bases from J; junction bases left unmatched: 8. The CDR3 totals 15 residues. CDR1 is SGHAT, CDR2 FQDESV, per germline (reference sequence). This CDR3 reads CASSRPGQSTGELFF. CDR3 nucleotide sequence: TGTGCCAGCAGTCGCCCGGGACAGTCCACCGGGGAGCTGTTTTTT.

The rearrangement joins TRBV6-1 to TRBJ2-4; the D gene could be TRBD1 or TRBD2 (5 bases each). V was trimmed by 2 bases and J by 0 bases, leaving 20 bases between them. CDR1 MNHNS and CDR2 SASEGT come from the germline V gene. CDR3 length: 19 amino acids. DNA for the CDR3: TGTGCCAGCAGTGAAATCAGGGATTCGGGATTTAAAGCCAAAAACATTCAGTACTTC. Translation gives CASSEIRDSGFKAKNIQYF.

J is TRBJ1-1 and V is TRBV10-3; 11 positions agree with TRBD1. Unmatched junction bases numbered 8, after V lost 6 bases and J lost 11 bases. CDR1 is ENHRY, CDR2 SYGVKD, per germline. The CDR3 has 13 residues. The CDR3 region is CAIRRTGGLEAFF. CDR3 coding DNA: TGTGCCATCAGGAGGACAGGGGGCTTGGAGGCTTTCTTT.